A single T cell receptor beta chain is shown here with its context. Antigen unknown. As defined, naive CD8 cells were CD45RO-negative and positively selected for CCR7, with terminally differentiated effector memory CD45RA+ cells excluded. The study enrolled healthy HIV-negative adults without recent acute infections or vaccinations as donors. The CDR3 covers 16 residues. V shed 0 bases and J shed 5 bases, with 14 bases lying between them. Germline V gives CDR1 MGHRA, CDR2 YSYEKL. Using immunoSEQ multiplex PCR, the repertoire was profiled, and TCRdb retains in-frame clones only, with some absent. The sample contains over 800,000 clones, roughly 92% of which appear only once. The data were taken from a study of shared clonotypes between healthy human individuals. Findings and limits, study-wide: Represented genetic and exposure-history diversity was restricted by having few donors.

The V and J genes are TRBV4-1 and TRBJ1-5; the D gene is possibly TRBD1 (5 bases). The receptor comes from a man aged 30 to 45 in good health. The material sequenced was naive CD8+ T cells sorted from blood. This chain's CDR3 is CASSQEPGQEDQPQHF. CDR3 nucleotide sequence: TGCGCCAGCAGCCAAGAACCAGGGCAAGAGGATCAGCCCCAGCATTTT.